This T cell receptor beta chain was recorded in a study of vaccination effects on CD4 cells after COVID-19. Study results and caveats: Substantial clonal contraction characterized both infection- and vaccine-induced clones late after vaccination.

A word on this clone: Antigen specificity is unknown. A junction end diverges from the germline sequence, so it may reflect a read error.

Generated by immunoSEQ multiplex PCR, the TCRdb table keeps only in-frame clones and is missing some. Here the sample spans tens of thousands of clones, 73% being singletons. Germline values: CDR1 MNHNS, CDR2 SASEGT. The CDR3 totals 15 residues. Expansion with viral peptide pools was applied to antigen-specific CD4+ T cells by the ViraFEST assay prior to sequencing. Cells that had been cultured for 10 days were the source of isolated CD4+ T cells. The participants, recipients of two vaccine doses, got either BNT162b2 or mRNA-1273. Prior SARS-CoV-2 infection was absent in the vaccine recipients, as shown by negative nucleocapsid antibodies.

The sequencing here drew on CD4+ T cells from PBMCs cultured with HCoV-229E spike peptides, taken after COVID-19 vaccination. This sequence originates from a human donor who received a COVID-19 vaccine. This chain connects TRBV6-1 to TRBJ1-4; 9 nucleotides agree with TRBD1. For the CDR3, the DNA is TGTGCCAGCAGCGAAGGGGACAGGGATAATGAAAAACTGTTTTTT. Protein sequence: CASSEGDRDNEKLFF.